What follows describes a single T cell receptor beta chain. Clones were sequenced by immunoSEQ multiplex PCR, and TCRdb holds only the in-frame ones, with some missing. This sample carries tens of thousands of clones, around 86% of them seen once, and the ten largest clones take over 12%. The entry originates in a study of blood T cell repertoires in COVID-19. Study-wide context: PBMCs, B-cell-depleted T cells, or T cells were the source of the cDNA or gDNA that made up the material.

V was clipped by 3 bases and J by 6 bases; unmatched bases: 14. Germline CDR1 and CDR2: SQVTM and ANQGSEA. This CDR3 is built from 16 residues. The V and J genes are TRBV29-1 and TRBJ1-2; 9 bases line up with TRBD1. The TCR originated in a human donor with acute or convalescent COVID-19. The donor label of this sample is uncertain. Material for sequencing was peripheral blood. CDR3 sequence (DNA): TGCAGCGTTGAGGGGACAGGGTGGGATTGGATGCATGGCTACACCTTC. It codes for CSVEGTGWDWMHGYTF.